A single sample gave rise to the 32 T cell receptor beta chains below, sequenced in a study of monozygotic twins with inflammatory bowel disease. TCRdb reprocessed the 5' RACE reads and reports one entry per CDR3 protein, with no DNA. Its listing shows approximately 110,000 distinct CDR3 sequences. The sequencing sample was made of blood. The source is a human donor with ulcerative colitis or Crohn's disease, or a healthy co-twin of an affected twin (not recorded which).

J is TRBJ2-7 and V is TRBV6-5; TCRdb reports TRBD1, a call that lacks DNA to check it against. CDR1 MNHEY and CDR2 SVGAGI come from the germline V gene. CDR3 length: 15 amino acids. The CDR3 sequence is CASSYLGPLSYEQYF.

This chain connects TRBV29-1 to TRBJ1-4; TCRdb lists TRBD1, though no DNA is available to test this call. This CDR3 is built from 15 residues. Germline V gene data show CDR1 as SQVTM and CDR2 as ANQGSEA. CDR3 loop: CSVGTGGASNEKLFF.

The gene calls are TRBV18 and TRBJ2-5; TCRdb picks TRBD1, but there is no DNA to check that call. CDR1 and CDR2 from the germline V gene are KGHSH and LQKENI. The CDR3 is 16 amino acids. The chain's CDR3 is CASSPGRQGGQETQYF.

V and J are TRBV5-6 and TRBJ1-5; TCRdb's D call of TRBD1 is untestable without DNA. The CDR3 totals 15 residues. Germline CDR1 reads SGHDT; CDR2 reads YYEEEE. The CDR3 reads CASSYLGGADQPQHF.

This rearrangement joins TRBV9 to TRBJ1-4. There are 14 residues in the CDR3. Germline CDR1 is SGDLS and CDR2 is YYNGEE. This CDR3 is CASSLDSVNEKLFF.

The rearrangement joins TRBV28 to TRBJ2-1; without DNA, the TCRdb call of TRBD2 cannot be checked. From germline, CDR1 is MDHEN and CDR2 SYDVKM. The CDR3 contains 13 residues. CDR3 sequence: CASWRSPVDEQFF.

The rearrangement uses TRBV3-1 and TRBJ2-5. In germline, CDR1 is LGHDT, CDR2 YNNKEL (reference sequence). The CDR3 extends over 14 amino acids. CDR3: CASSQDGSSETQYF.

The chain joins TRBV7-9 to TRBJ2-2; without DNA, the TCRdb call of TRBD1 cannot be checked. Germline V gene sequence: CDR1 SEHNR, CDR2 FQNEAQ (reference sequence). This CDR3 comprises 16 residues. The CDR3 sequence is CASSARDSSGTGELFF.

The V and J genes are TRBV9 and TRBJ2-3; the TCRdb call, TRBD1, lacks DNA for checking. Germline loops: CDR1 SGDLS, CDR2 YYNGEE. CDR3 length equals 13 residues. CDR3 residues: CASSVQGTDTQYF.

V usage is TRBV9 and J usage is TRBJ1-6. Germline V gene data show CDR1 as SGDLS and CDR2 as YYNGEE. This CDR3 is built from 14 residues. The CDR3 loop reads CASSVADEGSPLHF.

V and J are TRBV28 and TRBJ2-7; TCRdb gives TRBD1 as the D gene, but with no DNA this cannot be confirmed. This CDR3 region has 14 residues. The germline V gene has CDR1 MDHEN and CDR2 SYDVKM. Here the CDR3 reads CASSLTGLPNEQYF.

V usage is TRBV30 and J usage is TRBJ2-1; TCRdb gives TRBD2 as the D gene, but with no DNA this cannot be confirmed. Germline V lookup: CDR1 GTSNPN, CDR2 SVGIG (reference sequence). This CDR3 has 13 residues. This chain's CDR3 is CAWGSGGAFRQFF. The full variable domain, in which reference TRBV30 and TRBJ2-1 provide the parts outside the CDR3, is SQTIHQWPATLVQPVGSPLSLECTVEGTSNPNLYWYRQAAGRGLQLLFYSVGIGQISSEVPQNLSASRPQDRQFILSSKKLLLSDSGFYLCAWGSGGAFRQFFGPGTRLTVL.

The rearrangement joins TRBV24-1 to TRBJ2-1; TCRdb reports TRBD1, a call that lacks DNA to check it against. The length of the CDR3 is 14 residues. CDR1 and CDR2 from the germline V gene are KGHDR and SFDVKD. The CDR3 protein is CATSGDSNYTEQFF.

The CDR3 region is CASSSPWGFGGRGTEAFF. This chain connects TRBV11-1 to TRBJ1-1; TCRdb gives TRBD1 as the D gene, but with no DNA this cannot be confirmed. Germline loops: CDR1 SGHAT, CDR2 FQDESV (reference sequence). The CDR3 is made up of 18 amino acids. Looking up the rest from reference TRBV11-1 and TRBJ1-1 gives the full variable domain: EAEVAQSPRYKITEKSQAVAFWCDPISGHATLYWYRQILGQGPELLVQFQDESVVDDSQLPKDRFSAERLKGVDSTLKIQPAELGDSAMYLCASSSPWGFGGRGTEAFFGQGTRLTVV.

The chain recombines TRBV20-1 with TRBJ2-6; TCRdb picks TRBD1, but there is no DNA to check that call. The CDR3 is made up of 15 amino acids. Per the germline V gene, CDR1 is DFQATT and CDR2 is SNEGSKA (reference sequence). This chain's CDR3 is CSARRGNSGANVLTF.

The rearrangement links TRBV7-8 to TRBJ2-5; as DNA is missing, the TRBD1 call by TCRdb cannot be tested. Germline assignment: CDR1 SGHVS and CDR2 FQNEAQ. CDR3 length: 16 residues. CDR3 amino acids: CASSPTGGPRRETQYF. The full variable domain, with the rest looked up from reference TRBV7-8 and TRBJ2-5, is GAGVSQSPRYKVAKRGQDVALRCDPISGHVSLFWYQQALGQGPEFLTYFQNEAQLDKSGLPSDRFFAERPEGSVSTLKIQRTQQEDSAVYLCASSPTGGPRRETQYFGPGTRLLVL.

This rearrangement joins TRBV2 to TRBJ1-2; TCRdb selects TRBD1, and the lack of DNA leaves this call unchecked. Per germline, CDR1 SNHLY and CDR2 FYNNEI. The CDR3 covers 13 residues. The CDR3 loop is CAGTGSIYYGYTF. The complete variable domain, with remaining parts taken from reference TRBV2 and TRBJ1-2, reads EPEVTQTPSHQVTQMGQEVILRCVPISNHLYFYWYRQILGQKVEFLVSFYNNEISEKSEIFDDQFSVERPDGSNFTLKIRSTKLEDSAMYFCAGTGSIYYGYTFGSGTRLTVV.

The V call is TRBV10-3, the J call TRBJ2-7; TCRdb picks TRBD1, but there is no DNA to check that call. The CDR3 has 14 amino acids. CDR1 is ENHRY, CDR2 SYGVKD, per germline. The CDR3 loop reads CAISEGGSSYEQYF.

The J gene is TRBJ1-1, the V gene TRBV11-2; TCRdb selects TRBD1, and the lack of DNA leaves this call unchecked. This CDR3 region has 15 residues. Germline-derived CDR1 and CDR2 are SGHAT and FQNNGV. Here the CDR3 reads CASTPGGGRDTEAFF.

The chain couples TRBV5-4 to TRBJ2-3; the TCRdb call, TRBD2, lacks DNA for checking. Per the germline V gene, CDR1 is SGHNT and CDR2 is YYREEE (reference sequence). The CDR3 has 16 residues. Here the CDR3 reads CASSLSASGLTDTQYF.

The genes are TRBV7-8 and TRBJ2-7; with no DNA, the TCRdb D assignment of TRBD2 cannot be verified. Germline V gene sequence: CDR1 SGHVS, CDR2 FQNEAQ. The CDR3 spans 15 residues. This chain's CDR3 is CASSLGIAVSYEQYF.

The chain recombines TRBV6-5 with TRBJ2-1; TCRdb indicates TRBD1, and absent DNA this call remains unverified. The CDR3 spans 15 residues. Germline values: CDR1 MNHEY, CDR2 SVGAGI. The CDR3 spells CASSYSGESYNEQFF.

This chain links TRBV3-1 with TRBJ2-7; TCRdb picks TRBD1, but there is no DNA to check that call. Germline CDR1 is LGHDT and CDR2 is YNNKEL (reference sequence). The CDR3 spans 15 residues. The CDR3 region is CASSPKGTESYEQYF.

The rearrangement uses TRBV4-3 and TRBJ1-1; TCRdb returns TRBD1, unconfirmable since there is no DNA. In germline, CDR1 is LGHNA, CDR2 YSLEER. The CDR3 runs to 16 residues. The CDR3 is CASSQDGPGANTEAFF.

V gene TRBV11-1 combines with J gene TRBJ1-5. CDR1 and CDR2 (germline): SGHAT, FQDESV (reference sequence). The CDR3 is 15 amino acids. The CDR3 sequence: CASSLDGESNQPQHF.

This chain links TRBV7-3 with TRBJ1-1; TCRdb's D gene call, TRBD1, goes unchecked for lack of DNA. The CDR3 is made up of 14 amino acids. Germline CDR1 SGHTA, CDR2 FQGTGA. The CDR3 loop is CASSPGNGPEGAFF.

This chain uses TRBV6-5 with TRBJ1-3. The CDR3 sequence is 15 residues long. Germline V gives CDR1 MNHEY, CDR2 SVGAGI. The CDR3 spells CASSYSGTTGNTIYF.

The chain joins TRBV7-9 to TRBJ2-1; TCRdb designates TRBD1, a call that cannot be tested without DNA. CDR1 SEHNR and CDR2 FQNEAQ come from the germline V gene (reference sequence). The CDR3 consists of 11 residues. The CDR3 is CASSWTGKQFF.

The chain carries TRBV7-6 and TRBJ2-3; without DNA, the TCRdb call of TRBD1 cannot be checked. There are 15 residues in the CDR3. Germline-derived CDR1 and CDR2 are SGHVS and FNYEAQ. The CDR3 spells CASSLGGRETDTQYF.

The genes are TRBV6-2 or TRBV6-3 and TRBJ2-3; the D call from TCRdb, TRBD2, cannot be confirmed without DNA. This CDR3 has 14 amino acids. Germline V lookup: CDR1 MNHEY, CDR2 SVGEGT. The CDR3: CASSLEGSTDTQYF.

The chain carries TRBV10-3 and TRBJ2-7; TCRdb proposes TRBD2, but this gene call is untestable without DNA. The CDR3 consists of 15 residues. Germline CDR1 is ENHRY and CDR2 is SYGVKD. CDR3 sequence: CATRSWEREVSEQYF.

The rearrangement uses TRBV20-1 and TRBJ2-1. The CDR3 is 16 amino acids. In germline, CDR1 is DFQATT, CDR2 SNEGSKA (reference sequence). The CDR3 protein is CSARDPSRSSYNEQFF.